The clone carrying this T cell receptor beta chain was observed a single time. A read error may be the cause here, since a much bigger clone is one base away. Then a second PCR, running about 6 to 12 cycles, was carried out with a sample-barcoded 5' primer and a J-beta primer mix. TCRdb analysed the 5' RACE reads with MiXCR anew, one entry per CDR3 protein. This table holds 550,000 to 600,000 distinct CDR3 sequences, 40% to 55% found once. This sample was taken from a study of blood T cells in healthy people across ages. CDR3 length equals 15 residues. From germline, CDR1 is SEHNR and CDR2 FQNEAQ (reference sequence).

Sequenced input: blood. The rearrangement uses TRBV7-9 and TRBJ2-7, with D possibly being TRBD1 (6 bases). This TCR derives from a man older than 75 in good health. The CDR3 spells CAGSITDSRTYEQYF. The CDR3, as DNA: TGTGCCGGCAGCATTACGGACAGTCGGACCTACGAGCAGTACTTC.